This is a list of T cell receptor beta chains from one sample in a study of early T cells in non-severe SARS-CoV-2 infection. TCRdb redid the calling of the 5' RACE reads with MiXCR, one entry per CDR3 protein. Here the sample spans about 39,000 distinct CDR3 sequences, 4.5% to 7% being singletons. The sequences come from whole blood, collected at baseline. Receptors originate from an adult who was a healthcare worker with PCR-confirmed SARS-CoV-2 infection or an uninfected control (not recorded which). The CDR3 runs from the conserved cysteine through the conserved F or W. D genes are given only for firm matches. Some rows mark clone size as missing; the rest say once, few, many or name a class of expanded clone.

J,V,size,D,CDR3,DNA
TRBJ2-5,TRBV20-1,many,TRBD2,CSARRVGGGPGETQYF,TGCAGTGCTAGGAGGGTTGGGGGAGGGCCCGGAGAGACCCAGTACTTC
TRBJ1-2,TRBV12-3/TRBV12-4,.,.,CASSLSGNDGYTF,TGTGCCAGCAGTCTGTCGGGAAATGATGGCTACACCTTC
TRBJ2-7,TRBV13,few,.,CASSLGLRVGHGDSYEQYF,TGTGCCAGCAGCTTAGGCCTCCGTGTCGGTCATGGCGATTCCTACGAGCAGTACTTC
TRBJ2-1,TRBV5-4,many,TRBD2,CASRARSGNNEQFF,TGTGCCAGCAGGGCCAGGAGCGGGAACAATGAGCAGTTCTTC
TRBJ1-2,TRBV27,many,.,CASSKGGGYTF,TGTGCCAGCAGTAAGGGTGGCGGCTACACCTTC
TRBJ2-1,TRBV15,many,TRBD2,CATSRDSGLYNEQFF,TGTGCCACCAGCAGAGATAGCGGGTTGTACAATGAGCAGTTCTTC
TRBJ1-5,TRBV6-6,many,TRBD1,CASSSTPDRVGNQPQHF,TGTGCCAGCAGTTCCACGCCGGACAGGGTTGGCAATCAGCCCCAGCATTTT
TRBJ1-1,TRBV6-2/TRBV6-3,many,TRBD1,CASSYDRTGGTGAFF,TGTGCCAGCAGTTACGACAGGACAGGGGGAACGGGGGCTTTCTTT
TRBJ1-1,TRBV20-1,many,TRBD1,CSARVRDRDTEAFF,TGCAGTGCTAGAGTAAGGGACAGGGACACTGAAGCTTTCTTT
TRBJ2-5,TRBV30,many,.,CAWSVTPFQETQYF,TGTGCCTGGAGTGTAACTCCTTTCCAAGAGACCCAGTACTTC
TRBJ1-2,TRBV18,many,.,CASSPRETYGYTF,TGTGCCAGCTCACCACGAGAGACCTATGGCTACACCTTC
TRBJ2-1,TRBV7-2,.,TRBD2,CASSFPGTSGMGEQFF,TGTGCCAGCAGCTTCCCCGGGACTAGCGGGATGGGGGAGCAGTTCTTC
TRBJ2-7,TRBV12-3/TRBV12-4,many,.,CASSLRGASYEQYF,TGTGCCAGCAGTTTACGCGGGGCCTCCTACGAGCAGTACTTC
TRBJ2-7,TRBV13,.,TRBD1,CASKGQRNYEQYF,TGTGCCAGCAAGGGACAGAGAAACTACGAGCAGTACTTC
TRBJ1-5,TRBV10-2,.,TRBD1,CASGGQGTQPQHF,TGCGCCAGCGGGGGACAGGGAACTCAGCCCCAGCATTTT
TRBJ1-2,TRBV2,few,.,CASSDDQGGGYTF,TGTGCCAGCAGTGATGATCAGGGCGGCGGCTACACCTTC
TRBJ2-7,TRBV10-2,many,.,CASSESGRAYEQYF,TGCGCCAGCAGTGAGTCGGGAAGAGCCTACGAGCAGTACTTC
TRBJ2-3,TRBV7-8,many,.,CASSRVGAEIGPDTQYF,TGTGCCAGCAGCCGCGTCGGGGCCGAAATCGGACCAGATACGCAGTATTTT
TRBJ1-2,TRBV2,many,.,CAIYRDIGPYGYTF,TGTGCCATATACCGGGACATTGGCCCCTATGGCTACACCTTC
TRBJ1-5,TRBV20-1,many,.,CSATRANQPQHF,TGCAGTGCCACCCGGGCGAATCAGCCCCAGCATTTT
TRBJ2-7,TRBV20-1,many,.,CSARQGPYEQYF,TGCAGTGCTAGACAGGGGCCCTACGAGCAGTACTTC
TRBJ1-4,TRBV20-1,.,.,CSARSGWRNEKLFF,TGCAGTGCGCGCTCAGGGTGGCGGAATGAAAAACTGTTTTTT
TRBJ1-5,TRBV19,many,TRBD1,CASSKQGGNQPQHF,TGTGCCAGTAGCAAGCAGGGGGGCAATCAGCCCCAGCATTTT
TRBJ2-3,TRBV5-1,many,TRBD2,CASSWGLAGEDTQYF,TGCGCCAGCAGCTGGGGACTAGCGGGGGAGGATACGCAGTATTTT
TRBJ1-1,TRBV3-1,many,.,CASSQAGGRTEAFF,TGTGCCAGCAGCCAAGCGGGGGGCCGGACTGAAGCTTTCTTT
TRBJ2-3,TRBV29-1,many,.,CSVDTGARTDTQYF,TGCAGCGTTGATACGGGCGCGAGGACAGATACGCAGTATTTT
TRBJ2-3,TRBV11-1,many,.,CASSLRTGRRTDTQYF,TGTGCCAGCAGCTTACGAACGGGCAGGCGAACAGATACGCAGTATTTT
TRBJ2-3,TRBV18,many,.,CASSPPDNTNTQYF,TGTGCCAGCTCACCACCAGACAACACTAATACGCAGTATTTT
TRBJ1-3,TRBV7-2,many,.,CASSLGAGPGNTIYF,TGTGCCAGCAGCTTAGGTGCAGGCCCCGGAAACACCATATATTTT